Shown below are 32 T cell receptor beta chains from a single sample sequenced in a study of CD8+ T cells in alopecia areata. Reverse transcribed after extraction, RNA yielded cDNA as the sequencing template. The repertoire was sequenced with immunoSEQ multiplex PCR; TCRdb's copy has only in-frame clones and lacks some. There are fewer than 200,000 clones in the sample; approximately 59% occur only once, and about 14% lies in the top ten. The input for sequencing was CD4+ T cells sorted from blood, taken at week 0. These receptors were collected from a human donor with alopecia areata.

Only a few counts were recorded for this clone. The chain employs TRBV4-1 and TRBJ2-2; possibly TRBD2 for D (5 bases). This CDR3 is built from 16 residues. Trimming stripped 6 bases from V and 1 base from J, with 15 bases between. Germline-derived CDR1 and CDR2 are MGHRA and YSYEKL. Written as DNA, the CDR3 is TGCGCCAGCAGATATTCCGGGAACGAGAACACCGGGGAGCTGTTTTTT. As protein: CASRYSGNENTGELFF.

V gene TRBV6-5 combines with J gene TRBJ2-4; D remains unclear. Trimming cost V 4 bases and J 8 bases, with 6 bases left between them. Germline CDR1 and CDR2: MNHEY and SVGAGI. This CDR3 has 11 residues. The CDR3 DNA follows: TGTGCCAGCAGTTGGGGTGACATTCAGTACTTC. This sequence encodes CASSWGDIQYF.

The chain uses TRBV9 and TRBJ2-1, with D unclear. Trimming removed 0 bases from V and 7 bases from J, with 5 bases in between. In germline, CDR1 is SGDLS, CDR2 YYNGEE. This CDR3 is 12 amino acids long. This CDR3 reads CASSVVRNEQFF. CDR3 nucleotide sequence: TGTGCCAGCAGCGTAGTTAGGAATGAGCAGTTCTTC.

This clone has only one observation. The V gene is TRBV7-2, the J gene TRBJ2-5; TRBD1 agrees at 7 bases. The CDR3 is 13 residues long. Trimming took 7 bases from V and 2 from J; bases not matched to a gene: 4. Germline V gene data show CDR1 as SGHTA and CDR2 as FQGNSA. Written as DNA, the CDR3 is TGTGCCAGCACCAGGGGACAGCAAGAGACCCAGTACTTC. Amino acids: CASTRGQQETQYF.

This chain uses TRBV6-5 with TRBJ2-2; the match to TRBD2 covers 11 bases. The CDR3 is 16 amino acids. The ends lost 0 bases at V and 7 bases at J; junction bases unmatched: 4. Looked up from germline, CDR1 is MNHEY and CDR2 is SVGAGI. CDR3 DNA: TGTGCCAGCAGTTACTCTTCCGGGACTAGCGGCGGGGAGCTGTTTTTT. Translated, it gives CASSYSSGTSGGELFF.

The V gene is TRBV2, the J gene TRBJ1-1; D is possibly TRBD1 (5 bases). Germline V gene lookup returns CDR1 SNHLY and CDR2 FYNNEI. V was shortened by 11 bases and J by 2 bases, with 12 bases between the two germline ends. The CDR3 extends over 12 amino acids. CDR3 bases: TGTGCCTCGGGACGGAGTAACACTGAAGCTTTCTTT. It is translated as CASGRSNTEAFF.

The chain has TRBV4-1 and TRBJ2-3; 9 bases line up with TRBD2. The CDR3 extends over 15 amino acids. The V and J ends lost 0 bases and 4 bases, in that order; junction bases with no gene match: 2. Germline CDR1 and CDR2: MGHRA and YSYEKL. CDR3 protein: CASSQDGGGADTQYF. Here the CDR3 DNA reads TGCGCCAGCAGCCAAGATGGCGGGGGGGCAGATACGCAGTATTTT.

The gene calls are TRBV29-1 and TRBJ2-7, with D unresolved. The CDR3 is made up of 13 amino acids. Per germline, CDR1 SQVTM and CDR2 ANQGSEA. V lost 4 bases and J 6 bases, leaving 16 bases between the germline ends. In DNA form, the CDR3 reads TGCAGCGTTGTGTCCACTCTTTTGGGCGAGCAGTACTTC. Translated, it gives CSVVSTLLGEQYF.

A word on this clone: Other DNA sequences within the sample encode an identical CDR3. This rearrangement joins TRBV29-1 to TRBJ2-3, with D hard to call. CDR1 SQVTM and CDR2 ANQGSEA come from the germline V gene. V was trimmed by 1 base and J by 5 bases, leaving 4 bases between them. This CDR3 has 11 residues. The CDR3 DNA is TGCAGCGTTGAAGGTGGAGATACGCAGTATTTT. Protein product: CSVEGGDTQYF.

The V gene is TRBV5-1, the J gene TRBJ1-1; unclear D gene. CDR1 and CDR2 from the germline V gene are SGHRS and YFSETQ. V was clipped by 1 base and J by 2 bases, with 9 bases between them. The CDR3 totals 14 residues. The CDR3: CASSLSQLNTEAFF. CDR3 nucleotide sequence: TGCGCCAGCAGCTTGAGTCAACTTAACACTGAAGCTTTCTTT.

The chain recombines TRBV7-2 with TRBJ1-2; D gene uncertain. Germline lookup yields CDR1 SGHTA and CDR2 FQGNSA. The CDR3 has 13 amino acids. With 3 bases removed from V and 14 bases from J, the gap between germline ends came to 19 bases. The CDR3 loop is CASSFNRDRPITF. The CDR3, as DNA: TGTGCCAGCAGCTTTAATCGCGACCGCCCAATAACCTTC.

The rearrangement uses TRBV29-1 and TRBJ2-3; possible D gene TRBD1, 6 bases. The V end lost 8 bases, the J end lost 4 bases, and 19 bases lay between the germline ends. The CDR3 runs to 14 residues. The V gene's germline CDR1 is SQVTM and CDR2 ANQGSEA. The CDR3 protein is CSIVSGEGADTQYF. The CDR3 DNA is TGCAGCATCGTCTCCGGAGAGGGGGCAGATACGCAGTATTTT.

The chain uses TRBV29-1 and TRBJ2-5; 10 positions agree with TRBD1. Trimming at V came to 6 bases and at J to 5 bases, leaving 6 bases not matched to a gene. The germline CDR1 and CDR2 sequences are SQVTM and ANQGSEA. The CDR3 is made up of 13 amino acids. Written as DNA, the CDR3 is TGCAGCGTGGGGGACAGGGGAAAGGAGACCCAGTACTTC. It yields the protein CSVGDRGKETQYF.

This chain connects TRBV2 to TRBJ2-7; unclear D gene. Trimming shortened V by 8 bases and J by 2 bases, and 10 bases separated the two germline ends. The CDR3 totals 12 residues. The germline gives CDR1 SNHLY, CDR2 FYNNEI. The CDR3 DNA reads TGTGCCAGCGGTAGGGCCGCCTACGAGCAGTACTTC. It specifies CASGRAAYEQYF.

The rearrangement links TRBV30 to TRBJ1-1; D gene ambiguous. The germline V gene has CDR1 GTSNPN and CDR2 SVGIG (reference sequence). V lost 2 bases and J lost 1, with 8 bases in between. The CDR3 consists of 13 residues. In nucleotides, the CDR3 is TGTGCCTGGAGTCAAAACAGGAACACTGAAGCTTTCTTT. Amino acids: CAWSQNRNTEAFF.

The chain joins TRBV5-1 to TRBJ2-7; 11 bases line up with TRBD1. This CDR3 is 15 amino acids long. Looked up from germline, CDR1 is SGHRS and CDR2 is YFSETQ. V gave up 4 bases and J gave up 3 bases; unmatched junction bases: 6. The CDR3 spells CASSRDRGDVYEQYF. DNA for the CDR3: TGCGCCAGCAGCAGGGACAGGGGGGACGTCTACGAGCAGTACTTC.

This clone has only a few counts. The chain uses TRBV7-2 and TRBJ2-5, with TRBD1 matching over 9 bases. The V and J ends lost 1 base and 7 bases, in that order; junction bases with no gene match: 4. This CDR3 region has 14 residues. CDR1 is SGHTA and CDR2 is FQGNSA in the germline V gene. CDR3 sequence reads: CASSLDRGQRTQYF. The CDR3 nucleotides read TGTGCCAGCAGCTTAGACAGGGGGCAGCGGACCCAGTACTTC.

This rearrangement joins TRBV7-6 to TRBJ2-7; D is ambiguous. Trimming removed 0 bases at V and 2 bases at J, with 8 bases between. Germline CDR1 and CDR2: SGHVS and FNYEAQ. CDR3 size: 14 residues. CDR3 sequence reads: CASSLASKPYEQYF. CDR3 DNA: TGTGCCAGCAGCTTAGCCAGTAAACCCTACGAGCAGTACTTC.

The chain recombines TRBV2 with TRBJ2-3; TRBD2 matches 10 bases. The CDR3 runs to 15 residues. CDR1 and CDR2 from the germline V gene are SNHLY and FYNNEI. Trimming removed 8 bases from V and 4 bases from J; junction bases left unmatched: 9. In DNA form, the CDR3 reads TGTGCCAGCCGTTCTCAGCGGGGGGGTCCAGATACGCAGTATTTT. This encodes CASRSQRGGPDTQYF.

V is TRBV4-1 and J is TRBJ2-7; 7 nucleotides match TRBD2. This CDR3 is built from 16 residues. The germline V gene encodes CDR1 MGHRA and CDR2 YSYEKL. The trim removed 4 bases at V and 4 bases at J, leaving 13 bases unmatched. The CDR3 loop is CASSPRSTSGGYEQYF. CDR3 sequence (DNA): TGCGCCAGCAGCCCCCGGTCCACCTCGGGGGGATACGAGCAGTACTTC.

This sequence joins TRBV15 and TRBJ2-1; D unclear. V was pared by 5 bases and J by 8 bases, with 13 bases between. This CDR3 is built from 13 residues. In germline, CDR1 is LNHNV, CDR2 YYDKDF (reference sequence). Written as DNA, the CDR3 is TGTGCCACCAGCCCCCGGCTTGTCGATGAGCAGTTCTTC. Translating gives CATSPRLVDEQFF.

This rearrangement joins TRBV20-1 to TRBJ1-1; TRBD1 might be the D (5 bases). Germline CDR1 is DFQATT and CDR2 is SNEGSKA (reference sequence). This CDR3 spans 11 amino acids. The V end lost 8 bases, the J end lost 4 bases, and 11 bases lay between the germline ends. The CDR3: CSNTRGTEAFF. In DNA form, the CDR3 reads TGCAGTAATACAAGGGGCACTGAAGCTTTCTTT.

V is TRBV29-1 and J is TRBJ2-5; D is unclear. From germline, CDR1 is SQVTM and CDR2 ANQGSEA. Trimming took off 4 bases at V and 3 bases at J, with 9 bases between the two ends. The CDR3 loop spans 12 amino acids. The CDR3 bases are TGCAGCGTTGTCGGCTTTGAAGAGACCCAGTACTTC. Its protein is CSVVGFEETQYF. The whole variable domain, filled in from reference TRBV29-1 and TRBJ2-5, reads SAVISQKPSRDICQRGTSLTIQCQVDSQVTMMFWYRQQPGQSLTLIATANQGSEATYESGFVIDKFPISRPNLTFSTLTVSNMSPEDSSIYLCSVVGFEETQYFGPGTRLLVL.

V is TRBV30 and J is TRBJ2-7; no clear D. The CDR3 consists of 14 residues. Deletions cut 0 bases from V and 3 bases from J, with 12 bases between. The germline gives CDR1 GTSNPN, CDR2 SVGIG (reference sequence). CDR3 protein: CAWSVRSRNYEQYF. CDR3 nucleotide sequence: TGTGCCTGGAGTGTACGATCTCGAAACTACGAGCAGTACTTC.

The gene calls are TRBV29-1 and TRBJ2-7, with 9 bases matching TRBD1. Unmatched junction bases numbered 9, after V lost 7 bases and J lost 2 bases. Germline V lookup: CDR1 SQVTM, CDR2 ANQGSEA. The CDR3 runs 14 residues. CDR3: CSAAIGTGPYEQYF. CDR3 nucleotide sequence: TGCAGCGCCGCTATCGGGACAGGGCCCTACGAGCAGTACTTC.

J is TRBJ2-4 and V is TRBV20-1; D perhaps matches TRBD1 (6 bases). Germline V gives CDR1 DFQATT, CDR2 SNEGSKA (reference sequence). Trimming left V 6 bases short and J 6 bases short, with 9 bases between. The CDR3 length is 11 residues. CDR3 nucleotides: TGCAGTGCCCCGGACAGAAACATTCAGTACTTC. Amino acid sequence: CSAPDRNIQYF.

The DNA of the CDR3 is TGTGCCAGCAGCGTAGGGGACAGCGGGAAACAAGAGACCCAGTACTTC. It codes for CASSVGDSGKQETQYF. This chain uses TRBV9 with TRBJ2-5; TRBD1 or TRBD2 may be the D gene (7 bases each). The CDR3 spans 16 residues. The germline V gene has CDR1 SGDLS and CDR2 YYNGEE. Trimming pared 0 bases from V and 2 bases from J, leaving 14 bases between.

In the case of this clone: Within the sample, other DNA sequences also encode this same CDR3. CDR3 in amino acids: CSVEGRSTDTQYF. CDR3 bases: TGCAGCGTTGAAGGCAGGAGCACAGATACGCAGTATTTT. The rearrangement joins TRBV29-1 to TRBJ2-3; D gene unclear. Germline-derived CDR1 and CDR2 are SQVTM and ANQGSEA. V shed 1 base and J shed 0 bases, with 5 bases lying between them. The CDR3 is 13 amino acids.

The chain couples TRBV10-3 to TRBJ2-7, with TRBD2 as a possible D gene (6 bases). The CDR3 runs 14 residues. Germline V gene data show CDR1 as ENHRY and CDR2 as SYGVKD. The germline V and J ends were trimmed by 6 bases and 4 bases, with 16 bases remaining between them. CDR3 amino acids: CAISLAGPTYEQYF. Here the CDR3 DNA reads TGTGCCATCAGCCTGGCGGGGCCTACTTACGAGCAGTACTTC.

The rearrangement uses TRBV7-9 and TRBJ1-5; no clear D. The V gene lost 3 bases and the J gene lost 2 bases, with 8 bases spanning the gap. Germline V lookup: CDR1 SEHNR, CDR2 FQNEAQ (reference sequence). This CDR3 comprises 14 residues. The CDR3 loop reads CASSLAPRNQPQHF. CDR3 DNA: TGTGCCAGCAGCTTGGCCCCCCGCAATCAGCCCCAGCATTTT. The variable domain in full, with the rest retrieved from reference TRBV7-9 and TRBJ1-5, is DTGVSQNPRHKITKRGQNVTFRCDPISEHNRLYWYRQTLGQGPEFLTYFQNEAQLEKSRLLSDRFSAERPKGSFSTLEIQRTEQGDSAMYLCASSLAPRNQPQHFGDGTRLSIL.

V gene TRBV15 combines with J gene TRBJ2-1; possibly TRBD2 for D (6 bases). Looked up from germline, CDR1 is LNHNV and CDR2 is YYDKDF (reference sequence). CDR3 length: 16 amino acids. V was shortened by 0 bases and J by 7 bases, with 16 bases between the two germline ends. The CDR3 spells CATSRERPGLGNEQFF. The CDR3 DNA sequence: TGTGCCACCAGCAGAGAGAGACCGGGACTGGGGAATGAGCAGTTCTTC.

The CDR3 DNA reads TGTGCCTGGAGGGTACAGGGGGGCCCTGAAGCTTTCTTT. Translation: CAWRVQGGPEAFF. The rearrangement joins TRBV30 to TRBJ1-1; 8 bases agree with TRBD1. J lost 6 bases, V lost 3 bases, and 6 bases had no gene match. Germline V gene data show CDR1 as GTSNPN and CDR2 as SVGIG (reference sequence). This CDR3 contains 13 residues.